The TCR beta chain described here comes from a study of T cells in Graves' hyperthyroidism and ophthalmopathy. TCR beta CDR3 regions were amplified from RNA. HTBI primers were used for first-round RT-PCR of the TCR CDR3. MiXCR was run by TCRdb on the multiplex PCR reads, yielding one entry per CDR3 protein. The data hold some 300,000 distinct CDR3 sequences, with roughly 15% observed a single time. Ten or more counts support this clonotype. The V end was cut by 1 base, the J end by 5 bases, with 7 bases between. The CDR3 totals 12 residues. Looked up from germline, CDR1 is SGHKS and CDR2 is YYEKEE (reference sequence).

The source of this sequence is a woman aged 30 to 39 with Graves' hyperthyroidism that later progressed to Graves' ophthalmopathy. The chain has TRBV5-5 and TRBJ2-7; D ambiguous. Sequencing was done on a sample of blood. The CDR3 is CASSLQRNEQYF. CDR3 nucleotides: TGTGCCAGCAGCTTGCAGAGGAACGAGCAGTACTTC.